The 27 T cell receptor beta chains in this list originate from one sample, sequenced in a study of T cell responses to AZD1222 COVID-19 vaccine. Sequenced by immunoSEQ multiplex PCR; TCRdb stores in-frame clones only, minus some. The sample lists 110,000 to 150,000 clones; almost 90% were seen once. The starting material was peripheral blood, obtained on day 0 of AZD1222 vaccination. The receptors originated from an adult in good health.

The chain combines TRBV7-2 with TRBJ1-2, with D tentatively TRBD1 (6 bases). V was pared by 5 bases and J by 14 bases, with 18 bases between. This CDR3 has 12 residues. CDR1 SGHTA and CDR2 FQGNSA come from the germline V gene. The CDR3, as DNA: TGTGCCAGCAGCCCAGCTGGGGGGCTAGAGACCTTC. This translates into CASSPAGGLETF.

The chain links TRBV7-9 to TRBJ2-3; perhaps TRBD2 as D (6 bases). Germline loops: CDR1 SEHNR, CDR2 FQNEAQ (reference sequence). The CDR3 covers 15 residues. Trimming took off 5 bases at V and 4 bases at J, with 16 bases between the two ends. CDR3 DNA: TGTGCCAGCAGCCCAGAGGCGGGACTCGCAGATACGCAGTATTTT. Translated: CASSPEAGLADTQYF. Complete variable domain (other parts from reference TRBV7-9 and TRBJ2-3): DTGVSQNPRHKITKRGQNVTFRCDPISEHNRLYWYRQTLGQGPEFLTYFQNEAQLEKSRLLSDRFSAERPKGSFSTLEIQRTEQGDSAMYLCASSPEAGLADTQYFGPGTRLTVL.

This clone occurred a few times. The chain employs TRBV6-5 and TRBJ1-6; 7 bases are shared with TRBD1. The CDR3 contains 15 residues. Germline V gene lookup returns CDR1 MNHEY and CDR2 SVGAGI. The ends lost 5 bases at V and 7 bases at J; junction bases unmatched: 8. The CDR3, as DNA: TGTGCCAGCAGTCTACTGACAGGGTTGAATTCACCCCTCCACTTT. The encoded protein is CASSLLTGLNSPLHF.

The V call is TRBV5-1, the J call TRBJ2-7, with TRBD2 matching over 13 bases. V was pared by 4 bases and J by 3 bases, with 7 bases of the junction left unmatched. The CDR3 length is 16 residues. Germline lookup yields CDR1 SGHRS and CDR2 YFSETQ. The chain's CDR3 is CASSEGGLAGNYEQYF. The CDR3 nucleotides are TGCGCCAGCAGCGAGGGGGGACTAGCGGGAAACTACGAGCAGTACTTC.

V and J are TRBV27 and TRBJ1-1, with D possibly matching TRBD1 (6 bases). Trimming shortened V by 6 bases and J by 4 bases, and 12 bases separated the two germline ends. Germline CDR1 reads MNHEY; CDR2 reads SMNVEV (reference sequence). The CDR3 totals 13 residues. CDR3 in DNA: TGTGCCAGCAGCCCTAGGGGGAGCACTGAAGCTTTCTTT. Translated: CASSPRGSTEAFF.

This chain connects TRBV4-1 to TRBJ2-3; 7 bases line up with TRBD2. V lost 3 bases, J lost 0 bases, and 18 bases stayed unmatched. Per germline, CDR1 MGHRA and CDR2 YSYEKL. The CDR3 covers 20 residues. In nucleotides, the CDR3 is TGCGCCAGCAGCCACGTGATGGGGCTAGCGGAGAAAACGAGCACAGATACGCAGTATTTT. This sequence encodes CASSHVMGLAEKTSTDTQYF.

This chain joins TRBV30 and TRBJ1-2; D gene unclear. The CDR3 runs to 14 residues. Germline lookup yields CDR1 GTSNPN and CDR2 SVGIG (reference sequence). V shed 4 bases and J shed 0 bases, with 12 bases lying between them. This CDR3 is CAWTRTGANYGYTF. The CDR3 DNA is TGTGCCTGGACCCGGACGGGAGCTAACTATGGCTACACCTTC.

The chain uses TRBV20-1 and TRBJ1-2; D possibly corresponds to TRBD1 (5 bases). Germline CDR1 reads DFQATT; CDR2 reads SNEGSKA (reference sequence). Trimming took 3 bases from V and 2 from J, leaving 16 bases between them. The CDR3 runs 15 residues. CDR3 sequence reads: CSASWGGGWNYGYTF. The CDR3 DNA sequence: TGCAGTGCTAGTTGGGGGGGAGGATGGAACTATGGCTACACCTTC.

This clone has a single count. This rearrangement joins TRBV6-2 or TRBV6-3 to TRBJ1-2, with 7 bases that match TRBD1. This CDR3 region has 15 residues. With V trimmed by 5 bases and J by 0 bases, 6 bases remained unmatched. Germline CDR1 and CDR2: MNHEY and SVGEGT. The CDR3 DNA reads TGTGCCAGCAGTGACAGGGTTCAGGCTAACTATGGCTACACCTTC. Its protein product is CASSDRVQANYGYTF.

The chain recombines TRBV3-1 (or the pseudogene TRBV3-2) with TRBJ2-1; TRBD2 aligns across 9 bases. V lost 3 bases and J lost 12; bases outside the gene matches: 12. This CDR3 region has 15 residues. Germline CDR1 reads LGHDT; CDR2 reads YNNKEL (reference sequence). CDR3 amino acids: CASSQNSGGQLGQFF. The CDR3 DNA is TGTGCCAGCAGCCAGAATAGCGGGGGCCAATTAGGGCAGTTCTTC.

For the CDR3, the DNA is TGTGCCAGCAGCCCCGGACTAGCAATAGAGCAGTTCTTC. This sequence encodes CASSPGLAIEQFF. The chain carries TRBV11-1 and TRBJ2-1, with 8 bases that match TRBD2. Germline-derived CDR1 and CDR2 are SGHAT and FQDESV (reference sequence). J lost 10 bases, V lost 5 bases, and 7 bases had no gene match. CDR3 length: 13 amino acids.

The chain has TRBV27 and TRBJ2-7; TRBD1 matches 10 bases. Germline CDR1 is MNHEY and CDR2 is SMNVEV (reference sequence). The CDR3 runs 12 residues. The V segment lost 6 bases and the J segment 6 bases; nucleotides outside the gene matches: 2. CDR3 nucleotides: TGTGCCAGCAGGGGACAGGGGATCGAGCAGTACTTC. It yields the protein CASRGQGIEQYF.

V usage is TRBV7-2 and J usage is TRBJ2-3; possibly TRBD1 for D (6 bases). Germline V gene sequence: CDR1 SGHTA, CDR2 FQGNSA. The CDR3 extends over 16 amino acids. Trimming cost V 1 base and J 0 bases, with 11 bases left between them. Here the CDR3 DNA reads TGTGCCAGCAGCTTAGGGCCAGGGGCAAGCACAGATACGCAGTATTTT. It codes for CASSLGPGASTDTQYF.

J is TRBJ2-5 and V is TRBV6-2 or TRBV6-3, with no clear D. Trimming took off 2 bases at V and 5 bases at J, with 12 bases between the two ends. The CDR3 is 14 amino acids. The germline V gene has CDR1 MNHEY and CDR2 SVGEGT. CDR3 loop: CASSYTGPRETQYF. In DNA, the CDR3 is TGTGCCAGCAGTTACACCGGCCCCCGGGAGACCCAGTACTTC.

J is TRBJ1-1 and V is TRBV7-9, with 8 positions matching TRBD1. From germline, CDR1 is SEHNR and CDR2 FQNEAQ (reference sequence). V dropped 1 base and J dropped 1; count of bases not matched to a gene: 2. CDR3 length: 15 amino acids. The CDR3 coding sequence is TGTGCCAGCAGCTTAGTTCAGGGGGCGAACACTGAAGCTTTCTTT. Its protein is CASSLVQGANTEAFF. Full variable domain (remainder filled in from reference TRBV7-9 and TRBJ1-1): DTGVSQNPRHKITKRGQNVTFRCDPISEHNRLYWYRQTLGQGPEFLTYFQNEAQLEKSRLLSDRFSAERPKGSFSTLEIQRTEQGDSAMYLCASSLVQGANTEAFFGQGTRLTVV.

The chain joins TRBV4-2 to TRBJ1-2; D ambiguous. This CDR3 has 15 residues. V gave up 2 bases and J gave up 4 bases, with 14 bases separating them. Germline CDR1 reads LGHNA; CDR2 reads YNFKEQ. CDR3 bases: TGTGCCAGCAGCCAACCCTCAATCGGTAGCTATGGCTACACCTTC. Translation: CASSQPSIGSYGYTF.

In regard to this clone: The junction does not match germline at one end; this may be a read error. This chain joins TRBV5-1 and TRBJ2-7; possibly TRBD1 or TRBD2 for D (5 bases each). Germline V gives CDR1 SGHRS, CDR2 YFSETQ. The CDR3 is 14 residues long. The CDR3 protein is CASSSSGTDYEQYF. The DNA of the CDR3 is TGCGCCAGCAGCTCCTCCGGGACCGACTACGAGCAGTACTTT. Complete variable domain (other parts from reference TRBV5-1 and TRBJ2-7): KAGVTQTPRYLIKTRGQQVTLSCSPISGHRSVSWYQQTPGQGLQFLFEYFSETQRNKGNFPGRFSGRQFSNSRSEMNVSTLELGDSALYLCASSSSGTDYEQYFGPGTRLTVT.

The CDR3 DNA follows: TGCGCCAGCAGCTCGACTCGGGGTGGGGCTGAAGCTTTCTTT. Translated, it gives CASSSTRGGAEAFF. The V gene is TRBV4-3, the J gene TRBJ1-1; no firm D call. With 5 bases removed from V and 6 bases from J, the gap between germline ends came to 16 bases. In germline, CDR1 is LGHNA, CDR2 YSLEER. CDR3 length equals 14 residues.

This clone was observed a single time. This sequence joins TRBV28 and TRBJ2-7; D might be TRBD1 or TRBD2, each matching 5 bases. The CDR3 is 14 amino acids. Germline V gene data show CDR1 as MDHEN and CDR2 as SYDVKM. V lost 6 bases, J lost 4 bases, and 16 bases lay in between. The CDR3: CASSPVGVRYEQYF. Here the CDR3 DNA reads TGTGCCAGCAGCCCCGTGGGGGTTAGGTACGAGCAGTACTTC.

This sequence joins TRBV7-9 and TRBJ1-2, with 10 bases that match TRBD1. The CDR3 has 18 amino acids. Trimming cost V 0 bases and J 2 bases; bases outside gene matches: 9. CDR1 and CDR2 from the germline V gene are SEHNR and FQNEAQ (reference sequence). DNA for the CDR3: TGTGCCAGCAGCTTAGCGGTTGGGACAGGGGTTGGGAACTATGGCTACACCTTC. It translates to CASSLAVGTGVGNYGYTF.

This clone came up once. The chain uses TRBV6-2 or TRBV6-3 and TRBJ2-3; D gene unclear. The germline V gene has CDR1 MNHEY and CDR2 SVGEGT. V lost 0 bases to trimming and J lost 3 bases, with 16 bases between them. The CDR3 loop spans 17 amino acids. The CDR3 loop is CASSYSMAPEGTDTQYF. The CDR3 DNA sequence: TGTGCCAGCAGTTACTCGATGGCCCCAGAAGGAACAGATACGCAGTATTTT.

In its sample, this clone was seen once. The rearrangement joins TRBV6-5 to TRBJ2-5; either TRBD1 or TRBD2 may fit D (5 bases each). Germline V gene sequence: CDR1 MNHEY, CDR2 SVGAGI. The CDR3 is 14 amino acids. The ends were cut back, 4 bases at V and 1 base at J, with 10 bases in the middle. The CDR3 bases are TGTGCCAGCAGTTTCCAGGGACCCCAAGAGACCCAGTACTTC. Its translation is CASSFQGPQETQYF.

As DNA, the CDR3 is TGTGCCAGCAGTTACTATCCAGGGGAGGGTCAGCCCCAGCATTTT. The encoded protein is CASSYYPGEGQPQHF. The chain has TRBV6-2 or TRBV6-3 and TRBJ1-5; D is perhaps TRBD1 (6 bases). Germline CDR1 MNHEY, CDR2 SVGEGT. Trimming pared 1 base from V and 6 bases from J, leaving 13 bases between. The CDR3 contains 15 residues.

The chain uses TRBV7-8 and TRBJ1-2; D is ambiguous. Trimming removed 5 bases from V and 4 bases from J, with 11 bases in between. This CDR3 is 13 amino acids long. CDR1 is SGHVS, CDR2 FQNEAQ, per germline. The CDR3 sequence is CASSEDELYGYTF. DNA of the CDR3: TGTGCCAGCAGCGAGGACGAGCTCTATGGCTACACCTTC.

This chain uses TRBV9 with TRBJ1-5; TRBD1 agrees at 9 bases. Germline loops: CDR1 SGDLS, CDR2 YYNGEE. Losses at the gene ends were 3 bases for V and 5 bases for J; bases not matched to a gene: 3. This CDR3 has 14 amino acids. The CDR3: CASSEGTGYQPQHF. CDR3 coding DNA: TGTGCCAGCAGCGAGGGGACAGGGTATCAGCCCCAGCATTTT.

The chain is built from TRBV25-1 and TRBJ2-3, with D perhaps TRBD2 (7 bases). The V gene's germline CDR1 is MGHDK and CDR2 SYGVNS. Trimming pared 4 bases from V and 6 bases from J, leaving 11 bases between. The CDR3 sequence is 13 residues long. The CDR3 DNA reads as TGTGCCAGCAGTGGGGGGGGGCTCGATACGCAGTATTTT. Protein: CASSGGGLDTQYF.

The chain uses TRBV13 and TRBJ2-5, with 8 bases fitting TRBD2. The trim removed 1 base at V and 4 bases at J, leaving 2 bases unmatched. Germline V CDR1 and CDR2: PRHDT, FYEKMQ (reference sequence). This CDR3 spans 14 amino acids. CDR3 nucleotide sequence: TGTGCCAGCAGCTTAGCGCTAGCGGGAGAGACCCAGTACTTC. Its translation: CASSLALAGETQYF.